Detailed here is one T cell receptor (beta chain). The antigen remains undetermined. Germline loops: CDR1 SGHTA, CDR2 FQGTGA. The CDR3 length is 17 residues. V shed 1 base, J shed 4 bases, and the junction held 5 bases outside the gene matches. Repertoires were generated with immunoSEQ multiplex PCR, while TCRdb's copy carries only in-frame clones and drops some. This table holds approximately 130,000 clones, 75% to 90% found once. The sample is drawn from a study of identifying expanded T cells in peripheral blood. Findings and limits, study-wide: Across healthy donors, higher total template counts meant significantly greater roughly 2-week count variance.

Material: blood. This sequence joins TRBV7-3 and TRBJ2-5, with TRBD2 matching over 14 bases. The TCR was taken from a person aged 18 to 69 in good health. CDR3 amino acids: CASSLIGTSGSRETQYF. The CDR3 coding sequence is TGTGCCAGCAGCTTAATAGGGACTAGCGGGAGCCGAGAGACCCAGTACTTC.